Each of the 20 T cell receptor beta chains below was sequenced from the same sample in a study of control samples from healthy donors and cancer patients. Produced via immunoSEQ multiplex PCR; TCRdb's table is partial and in-frame only. The sample contains about 160,000 clones, roughly 95% of which appear only once. The sample consisted of blood. These receptors were taken from a woman younger than 45 in good health.

This clone was seen a single time. V usage is TRBV27 and J usage is TRBJ1-5; 7 bases align to TRBD1. The germline CDR1 and CDR2 sequences are MNHEY and SMNVEV (reference sequence). The CDR3 consists of 16 residues. V was clipped by 7 bases and J by 5 bases; unmatched bases: 14. The CDR3 loop is CASTLKATGWHQPQHF. The CDR3 coding sequence is TGTGCCAGCACCCTCAAAGCGACAGGGTGGCATCAGCCCCAGCATTTT.

This clone was seen once. CDR3 loop: CASSRQGPLNYGYTF. The CDR3, as DNA: TGTGCCAGCAGTCGACAGGGTCCCCTTAACTATGGCTACACCTTC. J is TRBJ1-2 and V is TRBV28; 7 bases are shared with TRBD1. The CDR3 has 15 residues. Germline V lookup: CDR1 MDHEN, CDR2 SYDVKM. V lost 5 bases and J lost 1; bases outside the gene matches: 7.

The chain is built from TRBV6-2 or TRBV6-3 and TRBJ1-2; tentative D call: TRBD1 (5 bases). This CDR3 comprises 16 residues. CDR1 is MNHEY and CDR2 is SVGEGT in the germline V gene. Trimming left V 0 bases short and J 2 bases short, with 13 bases between. CDR3 bases: TGTGCCAGCAGTTACTCGTACGAGACAGAGAACTATGGCTACACCTTC. Its protein product is CASSYSYETENYGYTF.

The chain has TRBV6-5 and TRBJ1-5; D may be TRBD1 (5 bases). The V end lost 6 bases, the J end lost 6 bases, and 15 bases lay between the germline ends. Germline V gene sequence: CDR1 MNHEY, CDR2 SVGAGI. The CDR3 has 14 amino acids. The CDR3 region has the DNA TGTGCCAGCAGGGGCCGGGGCCATACTCAGCCCCAGCATTTT. Its translation: CASRGRGHTQPQHF.

This sequence joins TRBV9 and TRBJ2-2; unclear D gene. Germline CDR1 and CDR2: SGDLS and YYNGEE. V lost 4 bases to trimming and J lost 6 bases, with 16 bases between them. This CDR3 region has 15 residues. CDR3: CASSPRHLIPGELFF. The CDR3 region has the DNA TGTGCCAGCAGCCCCCGACACCTAATTCCCGGGGAGCTGTTTTTT.

CDR3 protein: CASRGSYSNQPQHF. The CDR3 DNA reads as TGTGCCAGCAGGGGAAGTTATAGCAATCAGCCCCAGCATTTT. This chain links TRBV6-6 with TRBJ1-5; no clear D. There are 14 residues in the CDR3. Germline V gene sequence: CDR1 MNHNY, CDR2 SVGAGI (reference sequence). Trimming took off 6 bases at V and 0 bases at J, with 9 bases between the two ends.

V usage is TRBV28 and J usage is TRBJ1-6, with 9 bases fitting TRBD1. V shed 5 bases and J 10 bases; nucleotides not matched to a gene: 6. This CDR3 has 14 amino acids. The germline V gene encodes CDR1 MDHEN and CDR2 SYDVKM. CDR3 sequence reads: CASSGQGQPSPLHF. The CDR3 bases are TGTGCCAGCAGTGGACAGGGGCAGCCCTCACCCCTCCACTTT.

J is TRBJ2-1 and V is TRBV18, with 12 bases matching TRBD2. This CDR3 contains 17 residues. J gave up 3 bases and V 2 bases, and 5 bases lay outside the gene matches. Germline values: CDR1 KGHSH, CDR2 LQKENI. The CDR3 DNA reads as TGTGCCAGCTCACCATCCACTAGCGGGAGGTTCTACAATGAGCAGTTCTTC. This codes for CASSPSTSGRFYNEQFF.

In DNA, the CDR3 is TGCGCCAGCAGCTTGGCCGGGACTAGTCCCTACAATGAGCAGTTCTTC. It encodes CASSLAGTSPYNEQFF. The V call is TRBV5-1, the J call TRBJ2-1, with 8 bases aligning to TRBD2. CDR1 is SGHRS, CDR2 YFSETQ, per germline. This CDR3 is 16 amino acids long. V gave up 0 bases and J gave up 2 bases; unmatched junction bases: 4.

The chain carries TRBV12-3 or TRBV12-4 and TRBJ2-2, with D uncertain. V dropped 5 bases and J dropped 4 bases, with 8 bases sitting between them. The CDR3 consists of 13 residues. The CDR3 reads CASSDSSTGELFF. As DNA, the CDR3 is TGTGCCAGCAGTGATTCGAGCACCGGGGAGCTGTTTTTT.

This chain joins TRBV5-1 and TRBJ2-1; TRBD1 matches 7 bases. The length of the CDR3 is 17 residues. V trimming: 2 bases; J trimming: 6 bases; junction bases outside the gene matches: 14. Germline lookup yields CDR1 SGHRS and CDR2 YFSETQ. The CDR3 here is CASSFGERGLGTNEQFF. DNA of the CDR3: TGCGCCAGCAGCTTTGGGGAAAGGGGGCTAGGGACCAATGAGCAGTTCTTC.

J is TRBJ1-6 and V is TRBV4-1; TRBD1 matches at 8 bases. Germline-derived CDR1 and CDR2 are MGHRA and YSYEKL. This CDR3 has 14 residues. V lost 0 bases and J lost 9; bases outside the gene matches: 1. The DNA of the CDR3 is TGCGCCAGCAGCCAAGACCAGGGGGCTTCACCCCTCCACTTT. This gives the protein CASSQDQGASPLHF.

This rearrangement joins TRBV7-9 to TRBJ2-2; 7 bases agree with TRBD1. The CDR3 is 14 residues long. J gave up 0 bases and V 10 bases, and 5 bases lay outside the gene matches. Germline V gene sequence: CDR1 SEHNR, CDR2 FQNEAQ (reference sequence). The CDR3 sequence: CAKTGVANTGELFF. For the CDR3, the DNA is TGTGCCAAAACAGGGGTAGCGAACACCGGGGAGCTGTTTTTT.

This chain links TRBV2 with TRBJ2-3; the D is unclear. The CDR3 has 12 amino acids. The ends were cut back, 4 bases at V and 2 bases at J, with 4 bases in the middle. Germline V gives CDR1 SNHLY, CDR2 FYNNEI. CDR3 nucleotides: TGTGCCAGCAGTGGGAACACAGATACGCAGTATTTT. Amino acid sequence: CASSGNTDTQYF.

This clone has just a few counts. The rearrangement joins TRBV6-6 to TRBJ1-1; 8 positions agree with TRBD1. The V segment lost 4 bases and the J segment 1 base; nucleotides outside the gene matches: 2. Germline lookup yields CDR1 MNHNY and CDR2 SVGAGI (reference sequence). This CDR3 has 14 amino acids. The CDR3 DNA reads TGTGCCAGCAGTTTTACAGGGGGGAACACTGAAGCTTTCTTT. Encoded protein: CASSFTGGNTEAFF.

V and J are TRBV5-6 and TRBJ2-1, with TRBD2 as a possible D gene (6 bases). V was trimmed by 6 bases and J by 3 bases, leaving 10 bases between them. The CDR3 has 13 residues. CDR1 SGHDT and CDR2 YYEEEE come from the germline V gene. In DNA, the CDR3 is TGTGCCAGCACCCTGACTAGCTACAATGAGCAGTTCTTC. This translates into CASTLTSYNEQFF.

This chain joins TRBV6-1 and TRBJ2-3, with 13 bases fitting TRBD2. The CDR3 sequence is 16 residues long. After removal of 4 bases from V and 1 base from J, the junction contained 2 bases not matched to a gene. The germline V gene has CDR1 MNHNS and CDR2 SASEGT. In DNA form, the CDR3 reads TGTGCCAGCAGTGCACTAGCGGGGGGGGGCACAGATACGCAGTATTTT. Translation: CASSALAGGGTDTQYF.

The chain has TRBV29-1 and TRBJ1-1; D is unclear. Germline assignment: CDR1 SQVTM and CDR2 ANQGSEA. This CDR3 has 16 residues. Trimming cost V 7 bases and J 3 bases, with 24 bases left between them. The CDR3 is CSAANRLDGWDTEAFF. In nucleotides, the CDR3 is TGCAGCGCAGCAAACCGTCTCGACGGGTGGGACACTGAAGCTTTCTTT.

The gene calls are TRBV5-4 and TRBJ1-6; D is perhaps TRBD1 (5 bases). From germline, CDR1 is SGHNT and CDR2 YYREEE (reference sequence). The CDR3 is made up of 15 amino acids. The ends were cut back, 0 bases at V and 8 bases at J, with 12 bases in the middle. The CDR3 DNA is TGTGCCAGCAGCTTGGTAGGCAGGGAAGATTCACCCCTCCACTTT. This encodes CASSLVGREDSPLHF.

V gene TRBV9 combines with J gene TRBJ1-2, with D perhaps matching TRBD1 (6 bases). The CDR3 sequence is 15 residues long. Trimming took off 0 bases at V and 4 bases at J, with 13 bases between the two ends. The germline CDR1 and CDR2 sequences are SGDLS and YYNGEE. Here the CDR3 DNA reads TGTGCCAGCAGCGTAGTTCCAGGGGCTAGCTATGGCTACACCTTC. This encodes CASSVVPGASYGYTF.